The clone carrying this T cell receptor beta chain was found many times. CDR1 is DFQATT and CDR2 is SNEGSKA in the germline V gene (reference sequence). Trimming removed 6 bases at V and 4 bases at J, with 18 bases between. The CDR3 spans 14 residues. This record comes from a study of human T cells and chemical hapten exposure. TCRdb re-called the RACE reads through MiXCR, storing one row per CDR3 protein. Of some 49,000 distinct CDR3 sequences listed, 9% to 9.5% are singletons. Time point reported: patch test 1, 2 weeks after DPC sensitization. Treatment denoted: therapeutic diphenylcyclopropenone sensitization with weekly scalp DPC.

The material sequenced was whole blood, taken in connection with sensitization to the hapten diphenylcyclopropenone (DPC). This TCR came from a woman between 50 and 59 years old with alopecia areata. Some clones in this sample may be carry-over from other donors' samples. V is TRBV20-1 and J is TRBJ1-2, with D tentatively TRBD1 (5 bases). The CDR3 loop is CSAPGTTIGYGYTF. CDR3 DNA: TGCAGTGCGCCCGGGACGACTATAGGCTATGGCTACACCTTC.